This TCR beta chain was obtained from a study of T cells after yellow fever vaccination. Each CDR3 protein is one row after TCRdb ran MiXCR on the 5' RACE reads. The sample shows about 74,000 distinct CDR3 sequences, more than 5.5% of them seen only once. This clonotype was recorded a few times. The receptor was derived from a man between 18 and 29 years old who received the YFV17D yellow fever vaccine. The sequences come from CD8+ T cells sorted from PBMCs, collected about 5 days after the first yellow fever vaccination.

Here the CDR3 DNA reads TGTGCCAGCAGCTTAGGTGCGGGTTTCTACAATGAGCAGTTCTTC. Its translation is CASSLGAGFYNEQFF. The V gene is TRBV7-3, the J gene TRBJ2-1; perhaps TRBD2 as D (5 bases). Germline lookup yields CDR1 SGHTA and CDR2 FQGTGA. V was cut by 2 bases and J by 3 bases, with 11 bases left in between. The CDR3 sequence is 15 residues long.